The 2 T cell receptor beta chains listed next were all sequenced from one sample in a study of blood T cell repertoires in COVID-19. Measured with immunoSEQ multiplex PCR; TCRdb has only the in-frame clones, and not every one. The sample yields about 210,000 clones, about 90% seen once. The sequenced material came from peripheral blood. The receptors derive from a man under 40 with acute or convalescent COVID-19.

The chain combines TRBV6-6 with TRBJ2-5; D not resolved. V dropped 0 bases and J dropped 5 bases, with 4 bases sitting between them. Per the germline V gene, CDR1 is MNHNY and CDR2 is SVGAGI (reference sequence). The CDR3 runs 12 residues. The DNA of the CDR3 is TGTGCCAGCAGTTACTCTTCGGAGACCCAGTACTTC. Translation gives CASSYSSETQYF.

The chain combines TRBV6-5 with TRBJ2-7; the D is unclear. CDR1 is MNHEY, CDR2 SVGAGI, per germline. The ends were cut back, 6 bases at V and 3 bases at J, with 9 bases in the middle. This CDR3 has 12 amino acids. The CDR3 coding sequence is TGTGCCAGCAGCCTCGGCGGCTACGAGCAGTACTTC. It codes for CASSLGGYEQYF.